The source of this T cell receptor (beta chain) is a study of Ad26.COV2.S vaccination and SARS-CoV-2 variants. Study information: Intramuscular Ad26.COV2.S at 5x10^10 or 1x10^11 viral particles. General study points: Analyses that measured TCR breadth and depth may have underestimated total T cell responses.

The treatment: over 15 received Ad26.COV2.S at low or high dose, single or two shots; 5 received placebo; per-sample allocation not given. Specimens were obtained on day 63 following the first vaccine or placebo injection. The vaccine antigen was prefusion-stabilized Wuhan SARS-CoV-2 spike. A remark on this clone: The target antigen is unknown.

TCRdb's table, derived via immunoSEQ multiplex PCR, lists solely in-frame clones and lacks some. Of 400,000 to 500,000 clones listed, nearly 90% are singletons. The clonotype originates from a person aged 18-65 years who received the Ad26.COV2.S COVID-19 vaccine or a placebo. The specimen was peripheral blood, collected in a trial of Ad26.COV2.S vaccine versus placebo.

CDR3 bases: TGTGCCAGCAGCCCGCGGGACCATGAGCAGTTCTTC. This translates into CASSPRDHEQFF. This chain links TRBV3-1 (or the pseudogene TRBV3-2) with TRBJ2-1, with D possibly matching TRBD2 (6 bases). Per the germline V gene, CDR1 is LGHDT and CDR2 is YNNKEL (reference sequence). The germline V and J ends were trimmed by 4 bases and 8 bases, with 9 bases remaining between them. There are 12 residues in the CDR3.